One and the same sample provided the 21 T cell receptor beta chains below, sequenced in a study of T cell responses to AZD1222 COVID-19 vaccine. The protocol was immunoSEQ multiplex PCR, while the TCRdb copy is restricted to in-frame clones and leaves out a portion. There are 150,000 to 200,000 clones in the sample; less than 95% occur only once, and approximately 4.7% lies in the top ten. This specimen consisted of peripheral blood, obtained on day 0 of AZD1222 vaccination. The receptors derive from an adult in good health.

The chain combines TRBV6-1 with TRBJ2-7; D may match TRBD1 or TRBD2 (6 bases each). The CDR3 has 15 residues. Germline V gene lookup returns CDR1 MNHNS and CDR2 SASEGT. V dropped 1 base and J dropped 1 base, with 11 bases sitting between them. CDR3 loop: CASSEGGGFSYEQYF. The CDR3 DNA reads as TGTGCCAGCAGTGAAGGAGGGGGGTTTTCCTACGAGCAGTACTTC.

This chain links TRBV5-6 with TRBJ2-7, with TRBD1 identical over 8 bases. V lost 2 bases to trimming and J lost 4 bases; unmatched junction nucleotides: 11. The CDR3 loop spans 16 amino acids. Germline V gene data show CDR1 as SGHDT and CDR2 as YYEEEE. The CDR3 spells CASSLPRTGSLYEQYF. The CDR3 DNA reads TGTGCCAGCAGCTTACCCCGGACAGGGTCTCTGTACGAGCAGTACTTC.

The V and J genes are TRBV28 and TRBJ1-6; D is perhaps TRBD1 (5 bases). The CDR3 consists of 15 residues. Germline assignment: CDR1 MDHEN and CDR2 SYDVKM. Trimming took 8 bases from V and 8 from J, leaving 19 bases between them. CDR3 coding DNA: TGTGCCAGCGGAGGCGTTTGGGGCCGGGATTCACCCCTCCACTTT. It translates to CASGGVWGRDSPLHF.

This clone was seen a few times. This chain uses TRBV6-2 or TRBV6-3 with TRBJ2-7, with 10 positions matching TRBD2. CDR1 and CDR2 from the germline V gene are MNHEY and SVGEGT. The CDR3 spans 15 residues. J was trimmed by 4 bases and V by 5 bases; bases with no gene match: 8. In DNA, the CDR3 is TGTGCCAGCAGTGACGAGAGCGGGAGGGCGTACGAGCAGTACTTC. Encoded protein: CASSDESGRAYEQYF.

The CDR3 protein is CASSETYRGGEQYF. The CDR3 region has the DNA TGCGCCAGCAGTGAGACCTACAGAGGGGGCGAGCAGTACTTC. The rearrangement joins TRBV10-2 to TRBJ2-7, with D maybe TRBD1 (6 bases). Trimming took 2 bases from V and 6 from J, leaving 14 bases between them. Germline-derived CDR1 and CDR2 are WSHSY and SAAADI. This CDR3 has 14 residues.

The table lists this clone with a few counts. The V gene is TRBV30, the J gene TRBJ1-5; 10 bases match TRBD1. V was clipped by 1 base and J by 2 bases; unmatched bases: 2. The CDR3 length is 15 residues. Germline V CDR1 and CDR2: GTSNPN, SVGIG (reference sequence). As DNA, the CDR3 is TGTGCCTGGAGTGGGGGGACAGGGGGCAATCAGCCCCAGCATTTT. It translates to CAWSGGTGGNQPQHF.

The CDR3 loop reads CASVPGLTYEQYF. The CDR3 bases are TGTGCCAGCGTCCCGGGACTGACCTACGAGCAGTACTTC. The chain carries TRBV2 and TRBJ2-7; perhaps TRBD2 as D (6 bases). Germline values: CDR1 SNHLY, CDR2 FYNNEI. Trimming removed 8 bases from V and 2 bases from J, with 13 bases in between. The CDR3 loop spans 13 amino acids.

The chain links TRBV11-2 to TRBJ1-2, with 9 bases aligning to TRBD1. CDR3 length equals 13 residues. Germline-derived CDR1 and CDR2 are SGHAT and FQNNGV. J lost 8 bases, V lost 4 bases, and 5 bases had no gene match. CDR3 protein: CASSWDRDRGYTF. The CDR3, as DNA: TGTGCCAGCAGCTGGGACAGGGACCGAGGCTACACCTTC.

This chain uses TRBV28 with TRBJ2-2; D tentatively fits TRBD1 or TRBD2 (5 bases each). Trimming took 4 bases from V and 1 from J, leaving 13 bases between them. The CDR3 is 16 residues long. Germline V gene sequence: CDR1 MDHEN, CDR2 SYDVKM. The CDR3 loop reads CASSSSGRQNTGELFF. CDR3 DNA: TGTGCCAGCAGTTCCTCGGGACGGCAGAACACCGGGGAGCTGTTTTTT.

The chain is built from TRBV4-1 and TRBJ2-5; tentatively, D is TRBD1 or TRBD2 (6 bases each). CDR3 length equals 15 residues. Trimming took 3 bases from V and 2 from J, leaving 13 bases between them. Germline CDR1 is MGHRA and CDR2 is YSYEKL. Here the CDR3 reads CASSHGGGKQETQYF. CDR3 DNA: TGCGCCAGCAGCCACGGGGGCGGCAAGCAAGAGACCCAGTACTTC.

Written as DNA, the CDR3 is TGCGCCAGTAGACTAGCGAGCACAGATACGCAGTATTTT. Protein product: CASRLASTDTQYF. This sequence joins TRBV10-2 and TRBJ2-3; 8 bases fit TRBD2. Losses at the gene ends were 9 bases for V and 0 bases for J; bases not matched to a gene: 2. The CDR3 is 13 amino acids. Germline values: CDR1 WSHSY, CDR2 SAAADI.

This clone came up a few times. V and J are TRBV27 and TRBJ1-2; 10 positions agree with TRBD1. Germline V gives CDR1 MNHEY, CDR2 SMNVEV (reference sequence). J gave up 8 bases and V 3 bases, and 6 bases lay outside the gene matches. This CDR3 has 14 residues. CDR3 bases: TGTGCCAGCAGTTTCCGACAGGGGGCGGAGGGCTACACCTTC. Translation: CASSFRQGAEGYTF.

This chain connects TRBV30 to TRBJ2-7, with 10 nucleotides matching TRBD2. Losses at the gene ends were 3 bases for V and 2 bases for J; bases not matched to a gene: 28. There are 22 residues in the CDR3. CDR1 GTSNPN and CDR2 SVGIG come from the germline V gene (reference sequence). The CDR3 protein is CAWRGFPTTGPKGLANTYEQYF. The CDR3 DNA is TGTGCCTGGAGAGGTTTCCCTACCACCGGGCCAAAGGGACTAGCGAATACCTACGAGCAGTACTTC.

This clone was counted once. Distinct nucleotide sequences in the sample also encode this CDR3. V is TRBV27 and J is TRBJ2-1; 13 nucleotides line up with TRBD2. The CDR3 contains 15 residues. Germline V gives CDR1 MNHEY, CDR2 SMNVEV (reference sequence). Losses at the gene ends were 2 bases for V and 7 bases for J; bases not matched to a gene: 2. CDR3 sequence (DNA): TGTGCCAGCAGTTTAGGACTAGCGGGAGTAAATGAGCAGTTCTTC. Translating gives CASSLGLAGVNEQFF.

The chain couples TRBV28 to TRBJ2-7, with 9 bases aligning to TRBD2. From germline, CDR1 is MDHEN and CDR2 SYDVKM. This CDR3 comprises 16 residues. Germline trimming cut 4 bases from V and 3 bases from J; bases unmatched to any gene: 10. CDR3 in DNA: TGTGCCAGCAGTTCCCTCGGGACTAGCCAGCTCTACGAGCAGTACTTC. Translating it yields CASSSLGTSQLYEQYF.

The chain couples TRBV2 to TRBJ2-4; D gene ambiguous. CDR3 size: 11 residues. Deletions cut 4 bases from V and 8 bases from J, with 6 bases between. CDR1 is SNHLY, CDR2 FYNNEI, per germline. The CDR3 sequence: CASSGSHIQYF. DNA of the CDR3: TGTGCCAGCAGTGGTAGCCACATTCAGTACTTC.

This chain links TRBV6-4 with TRBJ2-2; D is unclear. The length of the CDR3 is 12 residues. Trimming cost V 0 bases and J 8 bases, with 4 bases left between them. In germline, CDR1 is MRHNA, CDR2 SNTAGT. CDR3: CASSDSGGELFF. CDR3 in DNA: TGTGCCAGCAGTGACTCCGGAGGGGAGCTGTTTTTT.

The gene calls are TRBV7-3 and TRBJ2-5; TRBD1 matches at 12 bases. The J segment lost 10 bases and the V segment lost 3 bases, leaving 9 bases of the junction unmatched. The CDR3 loop spans 15 amino acids. Germline loops: CDR1 SGHTA, CDR2 FQGTGA. The CDR3 region has the DNA TGTGCCAGCAGCTTCGACGGGACAGGGGGCATGGGCCAGTACTTC. This sequence encodes CASSFDGTGGMGQYF.

V usage is TRBV13 and J usage is TRBJ2-2; D unclear. Germline values: CDR1 PRHDT, CDR2 FYEKMQ (reference sequence). Trimming took off 1 base at V and 4 bases at J, with 10 bases between the two ends. CDR3 size: 15 residues. DNA of the CDR3: TGTGCCAGCAGCTTAGATAGTATACTCACCGGGGAGCTGTTTTTT. As protein: CASSLDSILTGELFF.

This chain connects TRBV28 to TRBJ2-1; 8 nucleotides agree with TRBD1. V was pared by 7 bases and J by 5 bases, with 4 bases of the junction left unmatched. The CDR3 extends over 13 amino acids. The germline V gene has CDR1 MDHEN and CDR2 SYDVKM. The CDR3 protein is CASTGGANNEQFF. DNA of the CDR3: TGTGCCAGCACAGGGGGCGCGAACAATGAGCAGTTCTTC.

This clone was counted a single time. The V and J genes are TRBV10-3 and TRBJ2-7; D remains ambiguous. The CDR3 loop spans 14 amino acids. V lost 3 bases and J lost 1, with 10 bases in between. The V gene's germline CDR1 is ENHRY and CDR2 SYGVKD. The CDR3 sequence: CAISDLDFSYEQYF. The CDR3 nucleotides are TGTGCCATCAGTGACTTGGATTTTTCCTACGAGCAGTACTTC.